The following is a T cell receptor (beta chain) sequence with its context. This entry is derived from a study of blood T cell repertoires in COVID-19. Study-wide background: Material from acute and convalescent COVID-19 was sourced from the United States, Italy and Spain. In each case, the material was cDNA or gDNA derived from T cells, B-cell-depleted T cells, or PBMCs.

As processed by the authors: Amplification from reference gene primers served as the basis for estimated nucleated cell counts. Assay: immunoSEQ multiplex PCR; the TCRdb copy retains only in-frame clones and omits some. That table supplies the V and J calls and clone size; D and trimming were determined from the DNA. The sample includes around 260,000 clones, around nine tenths of them seen just once. The receptor was isolated from a man aged 25-40 years with acute or convalescent COVID-19. Material for sequencing was peripheral blood.

The DNA for the CDR3 is TGTGCTAGTGGTTTGGTACTGAGGGGGGGAATTCCCTACGAGCAGTACTTC. Translated: CASGLVLRGGIPYEQYF. V and J are TRBV12-5 and TRBJ2-7; D is perhaps TRBD2 (7 bases). In germline, CDR1 is LGHNT, CDR2 FRNRAP. The V gene lost 0 bases and the J gene lost 2 bases, with 17 bases spanning the gap. The CDR3 totals 17 residues.